Given below is one T cell receptor (beta chain) in context. TCRdb reprocessed the 5' RACE reads with MiXCR, giving one entry per CDR3 protein. The sample shows about 520,000 distinct CDR3 sequences, roughly a fifth of them seen only once. This entry belongs to a study of identical twins. This CDR3 has 13 residues. Losses at the gene ends were 4 bases for V and 5 bases for J; bases not matched to a gene: 7. The germline CDR1 and CDR2 sequences are DFQATT and SNEGSKA (reference sequence). Separately, the same data were catalogued under a study of T cells expressing NK-cell markers.

This sequence joins TRBV20-1 and TRBJ2-7, with 8 bases matching TRBD1. This TCR derives from a woman between 18 and 29 years old in good health. The source material was CD4+ T cells sorted from blood. As DNA, the CDR3 is TGCAGTGCTAACAGGGGGAGTACGGACGAGCAGTACTTC. Amino acids: CSANRGSTDEQYF.